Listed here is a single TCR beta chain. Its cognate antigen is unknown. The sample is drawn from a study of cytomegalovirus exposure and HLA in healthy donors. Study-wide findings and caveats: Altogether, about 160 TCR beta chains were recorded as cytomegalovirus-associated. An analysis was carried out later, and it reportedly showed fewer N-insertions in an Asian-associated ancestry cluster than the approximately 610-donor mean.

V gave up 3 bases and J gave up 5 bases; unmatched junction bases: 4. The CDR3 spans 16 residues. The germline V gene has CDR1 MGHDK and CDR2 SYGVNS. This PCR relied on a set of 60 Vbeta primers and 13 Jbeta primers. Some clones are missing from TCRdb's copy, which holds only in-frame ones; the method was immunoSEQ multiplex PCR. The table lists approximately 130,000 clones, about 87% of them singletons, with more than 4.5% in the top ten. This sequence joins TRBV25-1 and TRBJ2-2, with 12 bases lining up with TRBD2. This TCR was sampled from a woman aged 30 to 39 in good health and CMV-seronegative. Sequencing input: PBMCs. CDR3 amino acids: CASSETSGGGTGELFF. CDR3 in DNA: TGTGCCAGCAGTGAGACTAGCGGGGGTGGTACCGGGGAGCTGTTTTTT.